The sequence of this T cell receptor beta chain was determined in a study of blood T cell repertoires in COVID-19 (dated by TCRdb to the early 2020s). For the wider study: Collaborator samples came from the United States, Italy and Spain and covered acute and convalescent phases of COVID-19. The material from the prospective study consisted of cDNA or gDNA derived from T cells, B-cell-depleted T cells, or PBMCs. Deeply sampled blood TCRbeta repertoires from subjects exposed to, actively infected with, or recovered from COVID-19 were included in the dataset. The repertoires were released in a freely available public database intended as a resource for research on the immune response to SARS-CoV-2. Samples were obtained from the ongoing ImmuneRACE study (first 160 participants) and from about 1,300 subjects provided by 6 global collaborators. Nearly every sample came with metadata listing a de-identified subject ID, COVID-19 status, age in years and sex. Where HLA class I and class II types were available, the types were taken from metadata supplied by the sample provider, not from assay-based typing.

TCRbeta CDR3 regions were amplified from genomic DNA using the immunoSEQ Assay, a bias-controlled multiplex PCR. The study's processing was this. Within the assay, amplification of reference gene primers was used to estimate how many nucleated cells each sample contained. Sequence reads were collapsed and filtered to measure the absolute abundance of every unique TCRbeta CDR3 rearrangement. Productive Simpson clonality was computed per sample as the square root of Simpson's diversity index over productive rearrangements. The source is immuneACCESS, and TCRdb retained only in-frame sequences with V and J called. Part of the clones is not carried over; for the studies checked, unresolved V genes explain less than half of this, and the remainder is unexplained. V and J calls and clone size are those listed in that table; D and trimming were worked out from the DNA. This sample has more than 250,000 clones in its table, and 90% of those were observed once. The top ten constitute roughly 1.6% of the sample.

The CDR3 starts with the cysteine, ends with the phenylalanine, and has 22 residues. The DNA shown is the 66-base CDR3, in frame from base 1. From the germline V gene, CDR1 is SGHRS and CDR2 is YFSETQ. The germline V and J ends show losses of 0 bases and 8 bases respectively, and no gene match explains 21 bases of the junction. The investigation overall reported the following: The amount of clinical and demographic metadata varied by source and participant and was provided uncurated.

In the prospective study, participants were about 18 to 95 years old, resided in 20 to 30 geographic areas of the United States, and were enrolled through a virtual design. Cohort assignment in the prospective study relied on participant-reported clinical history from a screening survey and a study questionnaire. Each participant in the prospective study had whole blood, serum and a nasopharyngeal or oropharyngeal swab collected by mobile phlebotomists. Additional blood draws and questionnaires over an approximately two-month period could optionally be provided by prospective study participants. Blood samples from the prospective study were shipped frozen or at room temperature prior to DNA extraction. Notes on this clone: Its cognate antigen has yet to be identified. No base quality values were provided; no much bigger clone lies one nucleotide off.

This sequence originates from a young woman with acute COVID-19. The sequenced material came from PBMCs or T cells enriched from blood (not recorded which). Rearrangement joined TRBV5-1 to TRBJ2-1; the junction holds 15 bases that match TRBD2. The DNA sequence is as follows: TGCGCCAGCAGCTTGGGGATCCTCCCGGGACAGGGGACTAGCGGGAGGCACCATGAGCAGTTCTTC. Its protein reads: CASSLGILPGQGTSGRHHEQFF.